The clone carrying this T cell receptor (beta chain) was seen many times. Its antigen is not known. The data were obtained in a study of regulatory T cells in long-lasting Graves disease. TCR beta libraries were built with iRepertoire HTBI primers and Arm-PCR of CDR3 regions. From the multiplex PCR reads, TCRdb called clonotypes with MiXCR, one entry per CDR3 protein. The sample shows around 500,000 distinct CDR3 sequences, around 12% of them seen only once. Study-wide points: Public clonotype sharing was higher in persistent than newly diagnosed patients.

Time point defined: newly diagnosed GD, antithyroid drugs for less than 3 months. RNA isolated from PBMCs was used to make the TCR library. These data were also filed under a second study, of T cells in Graves' hyperthyroidism and ophthalmopathy. That work states: Those with hyperthyroidism were 18 to 65 years old, newly diagnosed, and ill for under 2 months. TCR CDR3 underwent first-round RT-PCR with the HTBI primer set.

The TCR was taken from a young woman with Graves disease. Sequenced material: peripheral blood mononuclear cells (PBMCs), taken at new diagnosis, from a patient treated with antithyroid drugs.

CDR3 sequence: CASILLPGGREQYF. CDR3 bases: TGTGCCAGCATACTACTACCGGGAGGGCGGGAGCAGTACTTC. V usage is TRBV12-3 or TRBV12-4 and J usage is TRBJ2-7, with 8 bases identical to TRBD2. This CDR3 comprises 14 residues. Unmatched junction bases numbered 12, after V lost 7 bases and J lost 7 bases.